Following are 28 T cell receptor beta chains from one sample sequenced in a study of T cells expressing NK-cell markers. Reanalyzing the 5' RACE reads, TCRdb keeps one entry per CDR3 protein, without DNA. This repertoire includes 200,000 to 300,000 distinct CDR3 sequences. Sequences were obtained from blood T cells: a sorted CD56 or NKG2C T cell subset, CD4+ or CD8+ T cells, or bulk PBMC T cells (not recorded which). The source of these receptors is a woman between 18 and 70 years old in good health.

The V and J genes are TRBV6-2 or TRBV6-3 and TRBJ2-2; TCRdb picks TRBD1, but there is no DNA to check that call. Germline V gives CDR1 MNHEY, CDR2 SVGEGT. The CDR3 contains 12 residues. The CDR3 loop is CASSIPPGELFF.

This chain uses TRBV20-1 with TRBJ1-1; lacking DNA, the TRBD1 call made by TCRdb goes unchecked. Germline V gene lookup returns CDR1 DFQATT and CDR2 SNEGSKA (reference sequence). This CDR3 spans 12 amino acids. The CDR3: CSAREGGAEAFF.

V usage is TRBV5-5 and J usage is TRBJ2-1; TCRdb's D call of TRBD1 is untestable without DNA. Per germline, CDR1 SGHKS and CDR2 YYEKEE (reference sequence). CDR3 length: 16 residues. CDR3 region: CASSDRGVRGDNEQFF.

The chain couples TRBV18 to TRBJ1-3; checking the TCRdb D call of TRBD1 is not possible without DNA. Germline CDR1 is KGHSH and CDR2 is LQKENI. This CDR3 is built from 15 residues. CDR3 sequence: CASSTEGTYGNTIYF.

This chain joins TRBV24-1 and TRBJ2-3; with no DNA, the TCRdb D assignment of TRBD1 cannot be verified. Germline V gene data show CDR1 as KGHDR and CDR2 as SFDVKD. The CDR3 covers 15 residues. The CDR3 is CATSDPGTDTDTQYF.

The gene calls are TRBV15 and TRBJ2-4; TCRdb's D call of TRBD1 is untestable without DNA. CDR1 and CDR2 (germline): LNHNV, YYDKDF (reference sequence). The CDR3 sequence is 16 residues long. The CDR3 loop reads CATSSTRTGAKNIQYF.

The CDR3 region is CSASLAGGITDTQYF. The J gene is TRBJ2-3, the V gene TRBV20-1; TCRdb returns TRBD2, unconfirmable since there is no DNA. The CDR3 sequence is 15 residues long. Germline-derived CDR1 and CDR2 are DFQATT and SNEGSKA (reference sequence).

V is TRBV12-3 or TRBV12-4 and J is TRBJ2-1; TCRdb's D call, TRBD1, is unchecked because there is no DNA. This CDR3 comprises 16 residues. CDR3 in amino acids: CASTPVEGRRYNEQFF.

The chain joins TRBV20-1 to TRBJ2-5; TCRdb picks TRBD2, but there is no DNA to check that call. The CDR3 length is 19 residues. Germline CDR1 is DFQATT and CDR2 is SNEGSKA (reference sequence). The CDR3 loop reads CSARVPGLGSMSRKETQYF.

The CDR3 here is CASSESVTPGTEAFF. The chain employs TRBV25-1 and TRBJ1-1; checking the TCRdb D call of TRBD1 is not possible without DNA. CDR3 length: 15 amino acids. Per germline, CDR1 MGHDK and CDR2 SYGVNS. Together with reference TRBV25-1 and TRBJ1-1, the CDR3 gives the full variable domain: EADIYQTPRYLVIGTGKKITLECSQTMGHDKMYWYQQDPGMELHLIHYSYGVNSTEKGDLSSESTVSRIRTEHFPLTLESARPSHTSQYLCASSESVTPGTEAFFGQGTRLTVV.

This chain uses TRBV29-1 with TRBJ2-3; TCRdb calls TRBD2, which cannot be checked without DNA. The CDR3 loop spans 16 amino acids. Germline loops: CDR1 SQVTM, CDR2 ANQGSEA. CDR3 amino acids: CSVRGVGGEGADTQYF.

The chain recombines TRBV21-1 with TRBJ2-5; TCRdb picks TRBD1, but there is no DNA to check that call. TRBV21-1 is termed a pseudogene. The CDR3 runs to 14 residues. CDR3 sequence reads: CASSRGTVQETQYF.

The rearrangement uses TRBV20-1 and TRBJ1-6; the TRBD1 assignment by TCRdb is unverifiable without DNA. Germline lookup yields CDR1 DFQATT and CDR2 SNEGSKA (reference sequence). The CDR3 runs to 13 residues. CDR3 residues: CSARNPDYSPLHF.

The chain carries TRBV11-2 and TRBJ1-1. This CDR3 has 11 amino acids. CDR1 and CDR2 (germline): SGHAT, FQNNGV. This CDR3 is CATPNGSEAFF.

The genes are TRBV5-4 and TRBJ2-1; absent DNA, TCRdb's TRBD2 call cannot be checked. CDR3 length equals 13 residues. Per the germline V gene, CDR1 is SGHNT and CDR2 is YYREEE (reference sequence). The CDR3 loop reads CADGLAGSNEQFF.

V is TRBV6-1 and J is TRBJ2-3; TCRdb designates TRBD2, a call that cannot be tested without DNA. The CDR3 loop spans 16 amino acids. The germline V gene has CDR1 MNHNS and CDR2 SASEGT. The CDR3 here is CASSAISGGSTDTQYF.

The rearrangement joins TRBV6-5 to TRBJ2-2. The germline CDR1 and CDR2 sequences are MNHEY and SVGAGI. The CDR3 sequence is 15 residues long. The CDR3 sequence: CASSYHRVNTGELFF.

The rearrangement uses TRBV5-1 and TRBJ1-4; absent DNA, TCRdb's TRBD1 call cannot be checked. The CDR3 sequence is 14 residues long. Germline-derived CDR1 and CDR2 are SGHRS and YFSETQ. The CDR3 reads CASSLGGSLEKLFF. Based on the CDR3 plus reference TRBV5-1 and TRBJ1-4, the full variable domain is KAGVTQTPRYLIKTRGQQVTLSCSPISGHRSVSWYQQTPGQGLQFLFEYFSETQRNKGNFPGRFSGRQFSNSRSEMNVSTLELGDSALYLCASSLGGSLEKLFFGSGTQLSVL.

The gene calls are TRBV29-1 and TRBJ2-3; TCRdb's assignment of TRBD2 cannot be checked, as there is no DNA. The CDR3 runs to 11 residues. Germline CDR1 and CDR2: SQVTM and ANQGSEA. The CDR3 protein is CSVPAEVTQYF.

The chain is built from TRBV18 and TRBJ1-1; TCRdb selects TRBD1, and the lack of DNA leaves this call unchecked. There are 13 residues in the CDR3. The germline V gene encodes CDR1 KGHSH and CDR2 LQKENI. CDR3 protein: CASSRGGETEAFF.

The gene calls are TRBV6-1 and TRBJ2-1; TCRdb's assignment of TRBD2 cannot be checked, as there is no DNA. Per germline, CDR1 MNHNS and CDR2 SASEGT. The CDR3 has 14 residues. The CDR3 loop is CASRSGLAYNEQFF.

The chain joins TRBV20-1 to TRBJ2-3; with no DNA, the TCRdb D assignment of TRBD1 cannot be verified. CDR1 is DFQATT, CDR2 SNEGSKA, per germline (reference sequence). This CDR3 contains 14 residues. The CDR3: CSARRGHGTDTQYF.

The chain recombines TRBV18 with TRBJ1-2; absent DNA, TCRdb's TRBD1 call cannot be checked. CDR1 is KGHSH, CDR2 LQKENI, per germline. The CDR3 spans 16 residues. CDR3 residues: CASSPQPGGRDYGYTF.

V and J are TRBV6-2 or TRBV6-3 and TRBJ1-1; with no DNA, the TCRdb D assignment of TRBD1 cannot be verified. CDR3 length equals 17 residues. The germline gives CDR1 MNHEY, CDR2 SVGEGT. CDR3 residues: CASSPGQAGWMNTEAFF.

The chain recombines TRBV5-5 with TRBJ2-2. Looked up from germline, CDR1 is SGHKS and CDR2 is YYEKEE (reference sequence). The CDR3 runs 14 residues. The chain's CDR3 is CASSSGDYTGELFF.

The rearrangement links TRBV12-3 or TRBV12-4 to TRBJ1-2; lacking DNA, the TRBD1 call made by TCRdb goes unchecked. CDR3 length: 16 residues. The CDR3 loop is CASSPKRGASNYGYTF.

CDR3 in amino acids: CSGGLAGGYNEQFF. The J gene is TRBJ2-1, the V gene TRBV29-1; the TCRdb D gene call, TRBD2, has no DNA to confirm it. The CDR3 extends over 14 amino acids. Germline CDR1 and CDR2: SQVTM and ANQGSEA.

The chain links TRBV6-5 to TRBJ2-1; TCRdb's assignment of TRBD2 cannot be checked, as there is no DNA. The CDR3 extends over 15 amino acids. Germline assignment: CDR1 MNHEY and CDR2 SVGAGI. The CDR3 loop reads CASSYGTSGSNEQFF.